This T cell receptor (beta chain) was obtained from a study of blood T cells in healthy people across ages. Study details: About one barcoded beta molecule per two T cells came from capture by template switching. Study observations and caveats: The study could not conclusively compare naive and antigen-experienced cells, given its unsorted PBMCs.

Primers used in a second PCR of roughly 7 to 11 cycles were a sample-barcoded 5' primer and a J-beta primer mix. TCRdb independently ran MiXCR on the 5' RACE reads; one entry per CDR3 protein. The sample includes approximately 810,000 distinct CDR3 sequences, around 28% seen only once; the top ten take roughly 17%. CDR3 length: 13 residues. V was pared by 5 bases and J by 0 bases, with 7 bases between. Per germline, CDR1 SGHVS and CDR2 FQNEAQ. There are many counts of this clonotype. Antigen: not known. This chain joins TRBV7-8 and TRBJ2-5; possible D gene TRBD1, 5 bases. This TCR was recovered from a woman of 80 years or more in good health. Material: blood. The CDR3 DNA is TGTGCCAGCAGCCGGACATACCAAGAGACCCAGTACTTC. Its protein is CASSRTYQETQYF.